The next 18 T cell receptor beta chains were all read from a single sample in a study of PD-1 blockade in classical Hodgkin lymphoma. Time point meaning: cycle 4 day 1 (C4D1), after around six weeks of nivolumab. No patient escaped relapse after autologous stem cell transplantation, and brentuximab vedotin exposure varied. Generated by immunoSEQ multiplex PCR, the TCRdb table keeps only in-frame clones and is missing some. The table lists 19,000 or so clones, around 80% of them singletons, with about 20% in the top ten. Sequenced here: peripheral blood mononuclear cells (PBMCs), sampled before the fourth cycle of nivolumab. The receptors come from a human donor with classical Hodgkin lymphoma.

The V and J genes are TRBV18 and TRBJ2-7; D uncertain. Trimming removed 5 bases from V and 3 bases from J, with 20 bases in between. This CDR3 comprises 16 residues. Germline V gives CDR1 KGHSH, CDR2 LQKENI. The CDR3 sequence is CASSSLTNSVVYEQYV. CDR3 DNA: TGTGCCAGCTCATCATTGACCAACTCTGTGGTCTACGAGCAGTACGTC.

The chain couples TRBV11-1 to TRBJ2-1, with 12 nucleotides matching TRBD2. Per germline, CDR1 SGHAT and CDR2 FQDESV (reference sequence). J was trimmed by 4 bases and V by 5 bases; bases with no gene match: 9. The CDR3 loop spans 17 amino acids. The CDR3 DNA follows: TGTGCCAGCAGCCTCAGTCCCCTAGCGGGAGGGTACAATGAGCAGTTCTTC. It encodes CASSLSPLAGGYNEQFF.

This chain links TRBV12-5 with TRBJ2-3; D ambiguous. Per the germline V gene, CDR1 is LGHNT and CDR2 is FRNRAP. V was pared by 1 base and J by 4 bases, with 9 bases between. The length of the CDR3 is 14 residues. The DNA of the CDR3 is TGTGCTAGTGGTTTGGGTGGGATAGCAGATACGCAGTATTTT. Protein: CASGLGGIADTQYF.

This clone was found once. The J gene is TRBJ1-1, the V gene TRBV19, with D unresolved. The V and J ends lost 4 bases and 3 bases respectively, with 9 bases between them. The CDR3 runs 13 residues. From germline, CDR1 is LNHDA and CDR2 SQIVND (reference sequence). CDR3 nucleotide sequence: TGTGCCAGTAGTACGCGCCGGGACACTGAAGCTTTCTTT. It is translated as CASSTRRDTEAFF.

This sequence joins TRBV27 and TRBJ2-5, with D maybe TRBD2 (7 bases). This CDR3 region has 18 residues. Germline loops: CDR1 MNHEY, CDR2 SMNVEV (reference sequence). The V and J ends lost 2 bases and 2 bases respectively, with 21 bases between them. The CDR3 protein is CASSLQPWGGAAQETQYF. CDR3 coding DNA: TGTGCCAGCAGTTTACAACCCTGGGGGGGGGCCGCTCAAGAGACCCAGTACTTC.

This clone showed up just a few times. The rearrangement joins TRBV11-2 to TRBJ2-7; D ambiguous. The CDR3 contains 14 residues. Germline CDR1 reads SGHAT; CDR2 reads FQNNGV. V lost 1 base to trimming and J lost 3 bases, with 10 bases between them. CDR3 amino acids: CASSLARISYEQYV. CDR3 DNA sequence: TGTGCCAGCAGCTTAGCCCGCATCAGCTACGAGCAGTACGTC.

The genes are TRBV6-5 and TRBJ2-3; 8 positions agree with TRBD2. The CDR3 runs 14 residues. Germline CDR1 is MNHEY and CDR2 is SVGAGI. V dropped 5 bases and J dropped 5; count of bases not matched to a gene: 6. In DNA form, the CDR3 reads TGTGCCAGCAGTCCTGGACTAGCACAAGATACGCAGTATTTT. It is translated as CASSPGLAQDTQYF.

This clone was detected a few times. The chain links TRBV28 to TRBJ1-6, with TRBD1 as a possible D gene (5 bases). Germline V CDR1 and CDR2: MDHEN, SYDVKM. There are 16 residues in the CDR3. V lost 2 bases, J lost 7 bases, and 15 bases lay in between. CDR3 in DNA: TGTGCCAGCAGTTTAAGTCTCGGCGGGGGGAATTCACCCCTCCACTTT. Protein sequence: CASSLSLGGGNSPLHF.

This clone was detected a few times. This CDR3 is CATSSRSEGRETQYF. CDR3 DNA: TGTGCCACCAGCAGCCGGTCGGAGGGACGAGAGACCCAGTACTTC. J is TRBJ2-5 and V is TRBV15, with D maybe TRBD2 (6 bases). V was pared by 3 bases and J by 4 bases, with 15 bases between. CDR3 length: 15 residues. Looked up from germline, CDR1 is LNHNV and CDR2 is YYDKDF (reference sequence). The full variable domain, its missing parts supplied by reference TRBV15 and TRBJ2-5, is DAMVIQNPRYQVTQFGKPVTLSCSQTLNHNVMYWYQQKSSQAPKLLFHYYDKDFNNEADTPDNFQSRRPNTSFCFLDIRSPGLGDTAMYLCATSSRSEGRETQYFGPGTRLLVL.

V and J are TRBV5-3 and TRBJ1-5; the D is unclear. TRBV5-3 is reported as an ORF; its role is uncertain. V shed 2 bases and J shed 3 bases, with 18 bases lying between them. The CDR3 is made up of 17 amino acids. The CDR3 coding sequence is TGTGCCAGAAGCTTAGCCGACTCGGACGGAGACAATCAGCCCCAGCATTTT. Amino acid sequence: CARSLADSDGDNQPQHF.

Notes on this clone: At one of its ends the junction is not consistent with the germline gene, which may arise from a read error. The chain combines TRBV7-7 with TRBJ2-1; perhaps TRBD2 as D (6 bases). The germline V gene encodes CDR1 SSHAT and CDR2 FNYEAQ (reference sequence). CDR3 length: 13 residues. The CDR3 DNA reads TGTGCTAGCAGCCTAGAGACTAGGAGTGAGCAGTTCTTC. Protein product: CASSLETRSEQFF.

CDR3 sequence (DNA): TGTGCCAGCAGCCCGGGAGATATTAACTATGGCTACACCTTC. It encodes CASSPGDINYGYTF. This chain links TRBV7-8 with TRBJ1-2; D is ambiguous. The germline V gene encodes CDR1 SGHVS and CDR2 FQNEAQ. The CDR3 contains 14 residues. V was trimmed by 5 bases and J by 1 base, leaving 11 bases between them.

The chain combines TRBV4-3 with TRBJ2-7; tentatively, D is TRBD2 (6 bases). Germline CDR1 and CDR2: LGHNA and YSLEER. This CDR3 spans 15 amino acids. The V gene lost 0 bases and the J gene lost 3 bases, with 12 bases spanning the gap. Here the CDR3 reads CASSQEVAEYYEQYF. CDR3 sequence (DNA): TGCGCCAGCAGCCAAGAAGTAGCGGAGTACTACGAGCAGTACTTC.

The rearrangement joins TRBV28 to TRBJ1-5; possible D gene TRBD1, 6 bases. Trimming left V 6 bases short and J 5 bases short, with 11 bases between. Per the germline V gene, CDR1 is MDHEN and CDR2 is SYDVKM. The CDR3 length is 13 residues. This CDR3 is CASSHHRDQPQHF. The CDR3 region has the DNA TGTGCCAGCAGCCATCACAGGGATCAGCCCCAGCATTTT.

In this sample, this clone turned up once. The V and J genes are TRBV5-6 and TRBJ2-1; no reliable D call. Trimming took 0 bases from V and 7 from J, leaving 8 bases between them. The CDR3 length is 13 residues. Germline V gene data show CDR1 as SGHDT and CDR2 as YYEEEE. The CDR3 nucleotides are TGTGCCAGCAGCTTGGGGAGCTCGAATGAGCAGTTCTTC. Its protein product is CASSLGSSNEQFF.

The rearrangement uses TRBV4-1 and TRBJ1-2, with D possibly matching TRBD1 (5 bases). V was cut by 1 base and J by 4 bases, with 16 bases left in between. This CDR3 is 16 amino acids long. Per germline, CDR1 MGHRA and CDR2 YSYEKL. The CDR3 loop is CASSQGSEGRVYGYTF. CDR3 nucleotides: TGCGCCAGCAGCCAAGGTTCCGAGGGACGGGTCTATGGCTACACCTTC.

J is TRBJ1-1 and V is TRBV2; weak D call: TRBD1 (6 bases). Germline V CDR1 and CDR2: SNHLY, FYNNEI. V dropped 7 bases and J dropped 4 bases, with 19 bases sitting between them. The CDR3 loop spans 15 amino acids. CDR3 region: CASTSLQGLGTEAFF. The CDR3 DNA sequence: TGTGCCAGCACTAGCTTACAGGGCCTGGGCACTGAAGCTTTCTTT.

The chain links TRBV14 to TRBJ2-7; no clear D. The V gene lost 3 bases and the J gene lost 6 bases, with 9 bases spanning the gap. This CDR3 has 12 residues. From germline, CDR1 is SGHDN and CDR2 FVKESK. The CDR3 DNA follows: TGTGCCAGCAGCCACGAGGAGCCCGAGCAGTACGTC. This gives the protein CASSHEEPEQYV.